Each of the 21 T cell receptor beta chains below was sequenced from the same sample in a study of CD8+CD57+ T cells in acquired aplastic anemia. The authors sequenced patients whose flow cytometry had shown CD8+CD57+ cell expansion. The template for TCR beta VDJ and CDR3 sequence profiling was genomic DNA. TCRdb re-called the reads through MiXCR, storing one row per CDR3 protein. In the table there are 110,000 or so distinct CDR3 sequences, about 50% of which are singletons. Sequenced input: sorted CD4+, CD8+, or CD8+CD57+ T cells (not recorded which) from PBMCs. These TCRs come from a human donor with aplastic anemia.

The genes are TRBV6-7 and TRBJ2-7; 7 bases match TRBD2. TRBV6-7 is treated as an ORF (open reading frame) with a function not yet certain. The V segment lost 9 bases and the J segment 2 bases; nucleotides outside the gene matches: 16. This CDR3 region has 16 residues. The CDR3 coding sequence is TGTGCCAGTATTTTCAACGGGGCGGGGGACGCCTACGAGCAGTACTTC. Translating it yields CASIFNGAGDAYEQYF.

This clonotype has more than one count but fewer than ten. A read error may explain this, as a much larger clone is one base away. The gene calls are TRBV5-1 and TRBJ2-7; D is uncertain. V lost 0 bases and J 7 bases, leaving 17 bases between the germline ends. Germline V CDR1 and CDR2: SGHRS, YFSETQ. The CDR3 consists of 15 residues. The CDR3 sequence is CASSLVTTSLGEQYF. CDR3 sequence (DNA): TGCGCCAGCAGCTTGGTTACCACGAGCTTGGGGGAGCAGTACTTC.

This clonotype was found many times. This chain connects TRBV7-9 to TRBJ2-1; TRBD1 matches 9 bases. This CDR3 is built from 15 residues. In germline, CDR1 is SEHNR, CDR2 FQNEAQ (reference sequence). V shed 8 bases and J 4 bases; nucleotides not matched to a gene: 9. The CDR3 coding sequence is TGTGCCAGCCGCGCCCGGGACAGGGAGTACAATGAGCAGTTCTTC. This gives the protein CASRARDREYNEQFF.

V is TRBV10-3 and J is TRBJ2-1; D call uncertain. This CDR3 is built from 13 residues. Trimming pared 6 bases from V and 5 bases from J, leaving 11 bases between. Germline CDR1 and CDR2: ENHRY and SYGVKD. In DNA form, the CDR3 reads TGTGCCATCAGCGTGGTAAATCACAATGAGCAGTTCTTC. This sequence encodes CAISVVNHNEQFF.

This clonotype was picked up a small number of times. The gene calls are TRBV12-3 or TRBV12-4 and TRBJ2-5; 8 bases align to TRBD1. The CDR3 sequence is 13 residues long. V lost 6 bases to trimming and J lost 5 bases; unmatched junction nucleotides: 5. CDR3 in DNA: TGTGCCAGCAGGTCAGGACAGGGCGAGACCCAGTACTTC. As protein: CASRSGQGETQYF.

About this clonotype: This CDR3 is missing its conserved last phenylalanine or tryptophan, likely due to a read error. The chain uses TRBV28 and TRBJ1-5; D might be TRBD1 (6 bases). This CDR3 comprises 15 residues. Germline V CDR1 and CDR2: MDHEN, SYDVKM. Deletions cut 4 bases from V and 1 base from J, with 11 bases between. Written as DNA, the CDR3 is TGTGCCAGCAGTTGGGACAAGGGGAGCAATCAGCCCCAGCATTCT. This encodes CASSWDKGSNQPQHS.

The rearrangement uses TRBV6-1 and TRBJ2-2, with D uncertain. Germline lookup yields CDR1 MNHNS and CDR2 SASEGT. V lost 6 bases and J lost 5, with 13 bases in between. This CDR3 is built from 14 residues. The chain's CDR3 is CASRFGEGTGELFF. The CDR3 bases are TGTGCCAGCAGGTTCGGTGAAGGGACCGGGGAGCTGTTTTTT.

This chain connects TRBV5-1 to TRBJ1-5; possible D gene TRBD1, 6 bases. The germline gives CDR1 SGHRS, CDR2 YFSETQ. V gave up 4 bases and J gave up 7 bases, with 18 bases separating them. This CDR3 is built from 15 residues. The chain's CDR3 is CASSLNTGIGQPQHF. The CDR3 DNA reads TGCGCCAGCAGCCTCAATACAGGGATAGGGCAGCCCCAGCATTTT.

This chain uses TRBV15 with TRBJ1-2; TRBD1 matches 8 bases. Trimming removed 10 bases from V and 4 bases from J; junction bases left unmatched: 5. This CDR3 spans 12 amino acids. From germline, CDR1 is LNHNV and CDR2 YYDKDF (reference sequence). This CDR3 reads CASRGQGYGYTF. Written as DNA, the CDR3 is TGTGCCAGCAGGGGGCAGGGCTATGGCTACACCTTC.

This chain uses TRBV7-6 with TRBJ2-5, with 7 bases identical to TRBD1. CDR1 and CDR2 (germline): SGHVS, FNYEAQ. The CDR3 has 16 amino acids. The ends lost 0 bases at V and 3 bases at J; junction bases unmatched: 7. CDR3 region: CASSLAGPTGEETQYF. Written as DNA, the CDR3 is TGTGCCAGCAGCTTAGCGGGCCCTACAGGGGAAGAGACCCAGTACTTC.

The chain employs TRBV2 and TRBJ1-3, with a weak D call TRBD1 (5 bases). V was shortened by 8 bases and J by 2 bases, with 10 bases between the two germline ends. Germline V gene sequence: CDR1 SNHLY, CDR2 FYNNEI. This CDR3 contains 13 residues. CDR3 sequence (DNA): TGTGCCAGCCAGGGCACTGCTGGAAACACCATATATTTT. Its translation: CASQGTAGNTIYF.

This chain uses TRBV29-1 with TRBJ1-2; D is unresolved. V lost 6 bases and J lost 8, with 13 bases in between. Germline CDR1 is SQVTM and CDR2 is ANQGSEA. The CDR3 contains 11 residues. Written as DNA, the CDR3 is TGCAGCGTAGTTGGTCGCTACGGCTACACCTTC. Protein product: CSVVGRYGYTF. Full variable domain (missing parts from reference TRBV29-1 and TRBJ1-2): SAVISQKPSRDICQRGTSLTIQCQVDSQVTMMFWYRQQPGQSLTLIATANQGSEATYESGFVIDKFPISRPNLTFSTLTVSNMSPEDSSIYLCSVVGRYGYTFGSGTRLTVV.

The chain uses TRBV19 and TRBJ2-2; D is unclear. In germline, CDR1 is LNHDA, CDR2 SQIVND (reference sequence). The CDR3 is 15 residues long. Deletions cut 5 bases from V and 0 bases from J, with 10 bases between. CDR3 sequence (DNA): TGTGCCAGTAGTCCAGACCTATCGAACACCGGGGAGCTGTTTTTT. This encodes CASSPDLSNTGELFF.

Ten or more counts support this clonotype. The chain uses TRBV28 and TRBJ2-7; D might be TRBD1 (5 bases). Germline V CDR1 and CDR2: MDHEN, SYDVKM. Trimming pared 3 bases from V and 2 bases from J, leaving 11 bases between. The CDR3 sequence is 14 residues long. The chain's CDR3 is CASSLVTATYEQYF. CDR3 DNA sequence: TGTGCCAGCAGTTTGGTGACAGCTACCTACGAGCAGTACTTC.

The rearrangement joins TRBV12-3 or TRBV12-4 to TRBJ2-3, with 8 bases that match TRBD2. The CDR3 length is 14 residues. Losses at the gene ends were 3 bases for V and 6 bases for J; bases not matched to a gene: 5. The CDR3 DNA reads TGTGCCAGCAGTTTCGGGGGGGGTTCCGATACGCAGTATTTT. It is translated as CASSFGGGSDTQYF.

V gene TRBV7-2 combines with J gene TRBJ2-3, with D maybe TRBD2 (6 bases). This CDR3 has 15 amino acids. Trimming removed 0 bases from V and 6 bases from J, with 13 bases in between. Germline CDR1 SGHTA, CDR2 FQGNSA. Here the CDR3 DNA reads TGTGCCAGCAGCTTAGCGCGGTCGGGAGTGGATACGCAGTATTTT. This encodes CASSLARSGVDTQYF.

This clonotype was recorded at least ten times. The chain combines TRBV7-9 with TRBJ2-7; possibly TRBD1 for D (6 bases). Looked up from germline, CDR1 is SEHNR and CDR2 is FQNEAQ (reference sequence). CDR3 length: 15 residues. Trimming shortened V by 5 bases and J by 2 bases, and 16 bases separated the two germline ends. Here the CDR3 DNA reads TGTGCCAGCAGCCCTCACAGGGAAGTAACCTACGAGCAGTACTTC. Its translation is CASSPHREVTYEQYF.

Details on this clonotype: The junction shows a germline mismatch at one end, possibly a read error. The rearrangement joins TRBV10-3 to TRBJ2-6, with D perhaps TRBD1 (5 bases). This CDR3 comprises 14 residues. Looked up from germline, CDR1 is ENHRY and CDR2 is SYGVKD. CDR3 sequence (DNA): TGTGCCATCAGTGTGGTGTCTGGGGCGAACGTCCTGACTTTC. It specifies CAISVVSGANVLTF.

The chain employs TRBV15 and TRBJ1-1; no firm D call. Germline V gives CDR1 LNHNV, CDR2 YYDKDF (reference sequence). The CDR3 has 16 residues. Trimming removed 4 bases at V and 0 bases at J, with 15 bases between. CDR3 sequence reads: CATSKEGGTMNTEAFF. In DNA, the CDR3 is TGTGCCACCAGCAAGGAGGGAGGAACCATGAACACTGAAGCTTTCTTT.

This chain connects TRBV7-9 to TRBJ2-7, with D tentatively TRBD2 (6 bases). This CDR3 region has 14 residues. Germline V gene data show CDR1 as SEHNR and CDR2 as FQNEAQ (reference sequence). V was cut by 5 bases and J by 6 bases, with 17 bases left in between. The CDR3 DNA follows: TGTGCCAGCAGCCCGCATCCTACTAGCCCCGAGCAGTACTTC. Protein: CASSPHPTSPEQYF. The full variable domain, rest sourced from reference TRBV7-9 and TRBJ2-7, is DTGVSQNPRHKITKRGQNVTFRCDPISEHNRLYWYRQTLGQGPEFLTYFQNEAQLEKSRLLSDRFSAERPKGSFSTLEIQRTEQGDSAMYLCASSPHPTSPEQYFGPGTRLTVT.

For this clonotype: Sequence at one end of the junction differs from germline and may be a read error. This sequence joins TRBV9 and TRBJ2-7; the match to TRBD1 covers 12 bases. The CDR3 contains 14 residues. Germline V lookup: CDR1 SGDLS, CDR2 YYNGEE. The DNA of the CDR3 is TGTGCCAGCAGCGTCGGGACAGGGGGCCGGGGGCAGAGCTTC. As protein: CASSVGTGGRGQSF.